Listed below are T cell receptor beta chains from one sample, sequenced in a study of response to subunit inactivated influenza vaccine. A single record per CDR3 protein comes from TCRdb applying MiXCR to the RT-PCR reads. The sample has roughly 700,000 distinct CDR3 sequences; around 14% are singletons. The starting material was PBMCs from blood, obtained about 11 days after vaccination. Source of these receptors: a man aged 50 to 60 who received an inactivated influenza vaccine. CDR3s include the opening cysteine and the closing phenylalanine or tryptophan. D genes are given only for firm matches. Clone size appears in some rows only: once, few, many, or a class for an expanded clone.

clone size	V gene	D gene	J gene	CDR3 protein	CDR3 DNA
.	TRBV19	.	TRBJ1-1	CASSIKRRTEAFF	TGTGCCAGTAGTATAAAGAGGAGGACTGAAGCTTTCTTT
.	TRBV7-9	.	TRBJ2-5	CASSLADILGETQYF	TGTGCCAGCAGCTTAGCGGACATTCTTGGGGAGACCCAGTACTTC
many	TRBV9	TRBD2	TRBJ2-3	CASSALGTSGDTQYF	TGTGCCAGCAGCGCCCTCGGGACTAGTGGAGATACGCAGTATTTT
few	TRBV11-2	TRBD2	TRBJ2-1	CASSLVGTSGRAWGNEQFF	TGTGCCAGCAGCTTAGTAGGGACTAGCGGGAGGGCCTGGGGCAATGAGCAGTTCTTC
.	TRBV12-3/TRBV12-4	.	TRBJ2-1	CASRGDVYNEQFF	TGTGCCAGCAGGGGGGACGTATACAATGAGCAGTTCTTC
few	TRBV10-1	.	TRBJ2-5	CASSVTGQETQYF	TGCGCCAGCAGCGTGACAGGCCAAGAGACCCAGTACTTC
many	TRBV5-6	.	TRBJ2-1	CASSLLRNEQFF	TGTGCCAGCAGCTTGTTACGGAATGAGCAGTTCTTC
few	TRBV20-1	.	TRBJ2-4	CSKTSTGSKNIQYF	TGCAGCAAAACCTCAACAGGGTCCAAAAACATTCAGTACTTC
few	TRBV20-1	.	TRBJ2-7	CSARDLDRFYEQYF	TGCAGTGCTAGAGATCTTGACCGATTCTACGAGCAGTACTTC
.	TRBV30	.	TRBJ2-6	CAWSVGGSGANVLTF	TGTGCCTGGAGTGTTGGAGGCTCTGGGGCCAACGTCCTGACTTTC